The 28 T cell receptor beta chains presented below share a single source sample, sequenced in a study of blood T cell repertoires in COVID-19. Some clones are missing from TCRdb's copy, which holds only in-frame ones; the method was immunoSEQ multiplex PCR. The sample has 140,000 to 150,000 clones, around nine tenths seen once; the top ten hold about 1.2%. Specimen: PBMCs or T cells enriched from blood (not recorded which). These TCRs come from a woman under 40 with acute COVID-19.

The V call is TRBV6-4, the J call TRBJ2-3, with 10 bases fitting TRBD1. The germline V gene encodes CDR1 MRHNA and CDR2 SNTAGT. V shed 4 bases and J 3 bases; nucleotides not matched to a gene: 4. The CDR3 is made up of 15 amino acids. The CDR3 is CASSAGTGETDTQYF. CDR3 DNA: TGTGCCAGCAGTGCCGGGACAGGGGAAACAGATACGCAGTATTTT.

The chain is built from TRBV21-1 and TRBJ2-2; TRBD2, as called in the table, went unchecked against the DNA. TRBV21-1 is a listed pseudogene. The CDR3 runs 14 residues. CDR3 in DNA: TGTGCCAGCAGCCCGGCTAGCGGGAGAGGGGAGCTGTTTTTT. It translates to CASSPASGRGELFF.

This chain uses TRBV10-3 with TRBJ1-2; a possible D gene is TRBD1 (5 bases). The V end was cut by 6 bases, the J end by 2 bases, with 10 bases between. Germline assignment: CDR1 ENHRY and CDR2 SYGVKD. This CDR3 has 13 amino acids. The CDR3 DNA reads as TGTGCCATCAGAAGTGACAGAAACTATGGCTACACCTTC. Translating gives CAIRSDRNYGYTF.

The CDR3 region is CASSSGLAGSYEQYF. CDR3 bases: TGTGCCAGCAGCTCGGGACTAGCGGGGTCCTACGAGCAGTACTTC. The rearrangement joins TRBV7-3 to TRBJ2-7, with TRBD2 matching 13 bases. With 4 bases clipped from V and 1 base from J, the junction kept 1 base outside the gene matches. This CDR3 has 15 amino acids. From germline, CDR1 is SGHTA and CDR2 FQGTGA.

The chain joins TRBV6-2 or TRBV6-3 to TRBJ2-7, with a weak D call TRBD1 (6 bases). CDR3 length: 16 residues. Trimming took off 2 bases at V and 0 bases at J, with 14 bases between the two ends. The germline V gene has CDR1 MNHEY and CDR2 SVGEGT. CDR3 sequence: CASSYNFDRSSYEQYF. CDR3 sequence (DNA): TGTGCCAGCAGTTACAATTTTGACAGGAGCTCCTACGAGCAGTACTTC.

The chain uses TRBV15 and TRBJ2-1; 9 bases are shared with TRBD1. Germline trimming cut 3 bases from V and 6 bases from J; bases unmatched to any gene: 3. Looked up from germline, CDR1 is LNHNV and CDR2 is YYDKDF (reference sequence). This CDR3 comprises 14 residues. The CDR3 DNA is TGTGCCACCAGCAGGGGACAGGGTATCAATGAGCAGTTCTTC. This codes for CATSRGQGINEQFF.

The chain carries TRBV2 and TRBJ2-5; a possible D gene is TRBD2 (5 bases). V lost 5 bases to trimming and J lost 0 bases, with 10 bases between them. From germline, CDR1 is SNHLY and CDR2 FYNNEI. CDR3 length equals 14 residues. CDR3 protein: CASSNPRDQETQYF. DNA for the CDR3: TGTGCCAGCAGTAATCCGCGGGACCAAGAGACCCAGTACTTC.

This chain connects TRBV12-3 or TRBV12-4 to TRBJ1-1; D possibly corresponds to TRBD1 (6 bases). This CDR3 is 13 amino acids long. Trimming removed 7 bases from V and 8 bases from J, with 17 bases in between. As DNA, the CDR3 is TGTGCCAGCATGGCGGACAGACACTTAGAAGCTTTCTTT. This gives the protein CASMADRHLEAFF.

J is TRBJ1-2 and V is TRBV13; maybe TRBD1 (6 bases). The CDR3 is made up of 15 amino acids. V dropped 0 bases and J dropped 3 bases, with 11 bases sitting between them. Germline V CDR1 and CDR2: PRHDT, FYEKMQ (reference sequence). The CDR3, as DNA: TGTGCCAGCAGCTTAGGACAGGGAATCGACTATGGCTACACCTTC. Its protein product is CASSLGQGIDYGYTF.

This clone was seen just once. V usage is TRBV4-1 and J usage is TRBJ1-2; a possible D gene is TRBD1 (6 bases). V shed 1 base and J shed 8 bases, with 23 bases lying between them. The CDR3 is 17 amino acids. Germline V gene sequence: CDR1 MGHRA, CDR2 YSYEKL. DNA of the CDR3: TGCGCCAGCAGCCAAGTCTTAGGGCTCAAACAGGGTAGCGGCTACACCTTC. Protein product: CASSQVLGLKQGSGYTF.

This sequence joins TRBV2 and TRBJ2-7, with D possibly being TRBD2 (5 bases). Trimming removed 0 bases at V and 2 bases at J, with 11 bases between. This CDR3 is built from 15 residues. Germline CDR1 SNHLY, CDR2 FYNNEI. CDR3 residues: CASSEAYSGTYEQYF. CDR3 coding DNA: TGTGCCAGCAGTGAAGCGTACAGCGGAACCTACGAGCAGTACTTC.

CDR3 residues: CASSQDRKGRENTGELFF. CDR3 bases: TGCGCCAGCAGCCAAGATCGTAAGGGCAGGGAGAACACCGGGGAGCTGTTTTTT. This chain connects TRBV4-3 to TRBJ2-2; D might be TRBD1 (5 bases). There are 18 residues in the CDR3. Germline V gene data show CDR1 as LGHNA and CDR2 as YSLEER. Trimming pared 0 bases from V and 1 base from J, leaving 15 bases between.

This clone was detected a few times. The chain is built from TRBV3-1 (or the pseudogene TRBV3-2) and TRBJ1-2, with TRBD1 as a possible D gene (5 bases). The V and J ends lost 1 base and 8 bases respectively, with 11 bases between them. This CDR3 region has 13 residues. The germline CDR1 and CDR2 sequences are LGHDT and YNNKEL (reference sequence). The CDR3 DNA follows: TGTGCCAGCAGCCAAGTGGGGGGAGAAGGCTACACCTTC. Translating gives CASSQVGGEGYTF.

The CDR3 nucleotides are TGTGCCAGCAGCCCCCGGGGATCCGACATTCAGTACTTC. Protein product: CASSPRGSDIQYF. V gene TRBV11-2 combines with J gene TRBJ2-4; D may be TRBD2 (5 bases). Germline V lookup: CDR1 SGHAT, CDR2 FQNNGV. Trimming left V 5 bases short and J 8 bases short, with 13 bases between. The CDR3 sequence is 13 residues long.

The CDR3 nucleotides read TGCGCCAGCAGCGGGGCAGGGGAGACTGGCTACACCTTC. This encodes CASSGAGETGYTF. This chain uses TRBV5-1 with TRBJ1-2; D may be TRBD1 (6 bases). This CDR3 comprises 13 residues. V lost 4 bases to trimming and J lost 7 bases, with 14 bases between them. Germline CDR1 and CDR2: SGHRS and YFSETQ.

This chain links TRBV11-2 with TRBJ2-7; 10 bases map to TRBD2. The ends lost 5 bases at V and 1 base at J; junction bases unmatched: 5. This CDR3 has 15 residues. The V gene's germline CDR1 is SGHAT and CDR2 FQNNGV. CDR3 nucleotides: TGTGCCAGCAGCCTGGCAGCGGGAGGGTCCTACGAGCAGTACTTC. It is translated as CASSLAAGGSYEQYF.

This CDR3 reads CASSPVTGNTEAFF. CDR3 DNA sequence: TGTGCCAGCTCACCGGTCACAGGGAACACTGAAGCTTTCTTT. This chain connects TRBV18 to TRBJ1-1; possible D gene TRBD1, 5 bases. Trimming removed 3 bases from V and 1 base from J, with 9 bases in between. CDR3 size: 14 residues. CDR1 is KGHSH and CDR2 is LQKENI in the germline V gene.

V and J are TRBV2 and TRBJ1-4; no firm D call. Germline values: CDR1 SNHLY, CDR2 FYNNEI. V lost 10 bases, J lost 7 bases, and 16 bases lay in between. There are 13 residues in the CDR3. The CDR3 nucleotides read TGTGCCACTACCTCGGGGTACCTTGAAAAACTGTTTTTT. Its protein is CATTSGYLEKLFF.

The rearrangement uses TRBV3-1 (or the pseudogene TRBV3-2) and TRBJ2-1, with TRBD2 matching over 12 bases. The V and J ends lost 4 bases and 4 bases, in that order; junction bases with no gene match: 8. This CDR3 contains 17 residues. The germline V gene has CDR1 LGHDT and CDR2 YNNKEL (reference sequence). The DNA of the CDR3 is TGTGCCAGCAGCCCCCGACTAGCGGGAGTATGGTACAATGAGCAGTTCTTC. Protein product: CASSPRLAGVWYNEQFF.

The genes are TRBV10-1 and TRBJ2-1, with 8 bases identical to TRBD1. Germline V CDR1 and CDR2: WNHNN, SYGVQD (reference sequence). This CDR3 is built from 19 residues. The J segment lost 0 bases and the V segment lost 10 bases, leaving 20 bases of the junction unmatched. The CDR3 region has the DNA TGCGCCAAGCGTGTAGACAGGGGAGAGTTTAGTCGCTCCTACAATGAGCAGTTCTTC. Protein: CAKRVDRGEFSRSYNEQFF.

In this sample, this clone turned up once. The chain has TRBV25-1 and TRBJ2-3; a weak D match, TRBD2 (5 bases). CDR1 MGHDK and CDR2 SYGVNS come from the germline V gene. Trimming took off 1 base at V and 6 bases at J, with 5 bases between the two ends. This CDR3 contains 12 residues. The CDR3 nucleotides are TGTGCCAGCAGTGAATCGGGGGATACGCAGTATTTT. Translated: CASSESGDTQYF.

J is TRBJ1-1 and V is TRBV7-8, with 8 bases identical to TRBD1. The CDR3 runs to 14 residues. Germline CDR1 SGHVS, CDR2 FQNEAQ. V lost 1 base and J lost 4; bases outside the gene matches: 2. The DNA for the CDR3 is TGTGCCAGCAGCTTAGGACAGGGGAGCACTGAAGCTTTCTTT. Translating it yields CASSLGQGSTEAFF.

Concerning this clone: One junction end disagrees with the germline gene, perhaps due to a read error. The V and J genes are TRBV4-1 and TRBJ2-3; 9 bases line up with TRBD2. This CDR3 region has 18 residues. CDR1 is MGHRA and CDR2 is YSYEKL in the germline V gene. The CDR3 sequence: CASSQEFQLAGTTYTQYF. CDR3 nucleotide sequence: TGCGCCAGCAGCCAAGAATTTCAACTAGCGGGTACCACATATACGCAGTATTTT.

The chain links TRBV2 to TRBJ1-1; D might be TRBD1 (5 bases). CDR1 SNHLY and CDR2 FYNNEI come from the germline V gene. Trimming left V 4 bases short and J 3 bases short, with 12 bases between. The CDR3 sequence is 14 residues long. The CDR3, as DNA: TGTGCCAGCAGTGTAGGGGTTGGCGACACTGAAGCTTTCTTT. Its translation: CASSVGVGDTEAFF.

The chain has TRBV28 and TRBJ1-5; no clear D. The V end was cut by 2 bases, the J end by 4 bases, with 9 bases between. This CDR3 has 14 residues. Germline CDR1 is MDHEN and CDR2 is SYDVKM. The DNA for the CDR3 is TGTGCCAGCAGTTTAAGTCAGTTTAATCAGCCCCAGCATTTT. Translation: CASSLSQFNQPQHF.

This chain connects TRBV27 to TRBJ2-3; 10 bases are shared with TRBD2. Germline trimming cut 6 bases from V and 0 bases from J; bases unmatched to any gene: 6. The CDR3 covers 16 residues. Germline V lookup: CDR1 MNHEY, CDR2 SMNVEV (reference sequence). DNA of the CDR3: TGTGCCAGCAGCCGTGGGACTAGCGTAAGCACAGATACGCAGTATTTT. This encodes CASSRGTSVSTDTQYF.

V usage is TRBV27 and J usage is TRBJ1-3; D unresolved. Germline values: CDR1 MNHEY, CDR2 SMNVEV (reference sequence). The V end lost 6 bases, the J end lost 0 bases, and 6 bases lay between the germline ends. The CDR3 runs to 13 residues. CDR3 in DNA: TGTGCCAGCAGGTTCTCCTCTGGAAACACCATATATTTT. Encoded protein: CASRFSSGNTIYF.

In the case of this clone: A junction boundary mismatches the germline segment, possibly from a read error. CDR3 region: CASSQETNAHTQYF. The CDR3 nucleotides are TGCGCCAGCAGTCAAGAGACTAACGCCCATACGCAGTATTTT. The chain joins TRBV4-3 to TRBJ2-3, with a tentative D call TRBD2 (5 bases). This CDR3 has 14 amino acids. Germline V gene sequence: CDR1 LGHNA, CDR2 YSLEER.